This T cell receptor beta chain was obtained from a study of tumor-infiltrating lymphocytes in primary liver carcinoma. Study background: Patients were men and women aged 30 to 69 years. The tumors ranged from roughly 4 to 11 cm across and fell within stage T1-T3 N0M0. Points from the study as a whole: Whereas tumor region pairs overlapped more, tumor-adjacent and tumor-blood pairs overlapped less.

Researchers generated TCR beta cDNA from around 510 ng of total RNA, relying on a constant-region primer. Slightly modified ARM-PCR with three nested multiplex PCR rounds yielded TCR beta libraries. Both of the initial two PCR rounds ran for around 9 cycles and employed TRBV1-TRBV30 forward primers alongside a C-beta reverse primer. One entry per CDR3 protein, called by TCRdb with MiXCR from the multiplex PCR reads. The repertoire has a few hundred thousand distinct CDR3 sequences, roughly 60% of them found once; the top ten carry around 15%. They got blood RNA out of unsorted whole blood and also pulled out germline DNA. In germline, CDR1 is SGHAT, CDR2 FQNNGV. This CDR3 has 12 residues. As to this clonotype: Its antigen is as yet unknown. One junction end disagrees with the germline gene, perhaps due to a read error.

Sequenced material: peripheral blood. The receptor comes from a woman in her thirties with primary liver carcinoma and hepatitis B virus infection. This chain joins TRBV11-2 and TRBJ2-1; D might be TRBD1 (6 bases). For the CDR3, the DNA is TGTGCCAGCAGCACGAGACAGGCCGAGCAGTTATTC. This sequence encodes CASSTRQAEQLF.